Following are 14 T cell receptor beta chains from one sample sequenced in a study of Ad26.COV2.S vaccination and SARS-CoV-2 variants. The method was immunoSEQ multiplex PCR; TCRdb's version includes in-frame clones alone and lacks a portion of them. Of some 180,000 clones detected, around 88% appear once; the ten largest clones hold 5.9%. The specimen comprised peripheral blood, sampled after recovery from COVID-19. Every receptor here comes from a human donor who had recovered from COVID-19.

The V gene is TRBV5-1, the J gene TRBJ1-2; D gene uncertain. CDR3 length: 13 residues. Germline assignment: CDR1 SGHRS and CDR2 YFSETQ. V was clipped by 5 bases and J by 6 bases, with 14 bases between them. The CDR3: CASRGQAPHGYTF. As DNA, the CDR3 is TGCGCCAGCAGAGGGCAGGCCCCCCATGGCTACACCTTC.

V is TRBV7-6 and J is TRBJ2-7; perhaps TRBD2 as D (5 bases). Trimming removed 1 base at V and 3 bases at J, with 10 bases between. The germline V gene encodes CDR1 SGHVS and CDR2 FNYEAQ. The CDR3 is 14 amino acids. This CDR3 reads CASSLDEGFYEQYF. The CDR3 DNA reads as TGTGCCAGCAGCTTAGACGAGGGTTTCTACGAGCAGTACTTC.

V and J are TRBV5-1 and TRBJ2-3; D not resolved. The ends were cut back, 3 bases at V and 6 bases at J, with 11 bases in the middle. Germline-derived CDR1 and CDR2 are SGHRS and YFSETQ. The CDR3 is made up of 13 amino acids. CDR3 coding DNA: TGCGCCAGCAGCTCAGGTGGACGGGATACGCAGTATTTT. Translated: CASSSGGRDTQYF.

CDR3 in amino acids: CAVSKASDHYGYTF. The CDR3 DNA is TGTGCCGTGAGTAAGGCCTCAGACCACTATGGCTACACCTTC. V usage is TRBV19 and J usage is TRBJ1-2; D is uncertain. Deletions cut 11 bases from V and 3 bases from J, with 19 bases between. The germline gives CDR1 LNHDA, CDR2 SQIVND (reference sequence). The CDR3 runs 14 residues.

The chain uses TRBV27 and TRBJ2-7; 8 bases fit TRBD1. The CDR3 covers 15 residues. Per germline, CDR1 MNHEY and CDR2 SMNVEV (reference sequence). J lost 4 bases, V lost 5 bases, and 10 bases had no gene match. The CDR3 sequence: CASSLDQGARYEQYF. The CDR3 region has the DNA TGTGCCAGCAGTCTAGATCAGGGGGCGCGTTACGAGCAGTACTTC.

The chain employs TRBV7-6 and TRBJ2-5, with D possibly TRBD1 on 5 matching bases. This CDR3 region has 15 residues. Germline-derived CDR1 and CDR2 are SGHVS and FNYEAQ. V shed 5 bases and J shed 5 bases, with 18 bases lying between them. The CDR3 DNA reads TGTGCCAGCAGCGTCCAGGACACCCTAGGGGAGACCCAGTACTTC. Amino acid sequence: CASSVQDTLGETQYF. The entire variable domain, with the rest obtained from reference TRBV7-6 and TRBJ2-5, is as follows: GAGVSQSPRYKVTKRGQDVALRCDPISGHVSLYWYRQALGQGPEFLTYFNYEAQQDKSGLPNDRFSAERPEGSISTLTIQRTEQRDSAMYRCASSVQDTLGETQYFGPGTRLLVL.

The chain recombines TRBV4-2 with TRBJ1-2, with D unclear. This CDR3 is built from 14 residues. Deletions cut 3 bases from V and 5 bases from J, with 13 bases between. CDR1 is LGHNA and CDR2 is YNFKEQ in the germline V gene. This chain's CDR3 is CASSQAPVRYGYTF. CDR3 coding DNA: TGTGCCAGCAGCCAGGCCCCTGTGAGGTATGGCTACACCTTC.

The chain employs TRBV5-1 and TRBJ1-6; TRBD1 matches at 10 bases. The junction had 4 bases not matched to a gene; V was cut back by 4 bases and J by 6 bases. The V gene's germline CDR1 is SGHRS and CDR2 YFSETQ. CDR3 length: 15 amino acids. As DNA, the CDR3 is TGCGCCAGCAGCCTTGGGACAGGGGCTAATTCACCCCTCCACTTT. This sequence encodes CASSLGTGANSPLHF.

This clone turned up a few times. The chain uses TRBV5-5 and TRBJ1-2; TRBD1 matches 9 bases. This CDR3 region has 15 residues. The germline CDR1 and CDR2 sequences are SGHKS and YYEKEE (reference sequence). The V gene end was trimmed by 3 bases and the J gene end by 6 bases; junction bases not matched to a gene: 9. The CDR3 region has the DNA TGTGCCAGCAGCTCGCTGGGACAGGGATTGGATGGCTACACCTTC. It yields the protein CASSSLGQGLDGYTF.

The chain uses TRBV7-9 and TRBJ2-3, with 12 bases identical to TRBD2. This CDR3 comprises 16 residues. From germline, CDR1 is SEHNR and CDR2 FQNEAQ (reference sequence). After removal of 3 bases from V and 3 bases from J, the junction contained 4 bases not matched to a gene. The CDR3 DNA reads TGTGCCAGCAGCTTGACTAGCGGGAGATCGACAGATACGCAGTATTTT. Amino acid sequence: CASSLTSGRSTDTQYF.

CDR3 sequence reads: CASGSGRGDGYTF. CDR3 DNA: TGTGCCAGTGGCAGCGGCAGGGGAGATGGCTACACCTTC. The V call is TRBV6-5, the J call TRBJ1-2; a possible D gene is TRBD1 (6 bases). The CDR3 sequence is 13 residues long. V shed 9 bases and J shed 6 bases, with 17 bases lying between them. Germline-derived CDR1 and CDR2 are MNHEY and SVGAGI.

This rearrangement joins TRBV10-3 to TRBJ1-2; D may be TRBD1 (5 bases). The germline gives CDR1 ENHRY, CDR2 SYGVKD. The CDR3 covers 15 residues. The ends were cut back, 0 bases at V and 4 bases at J, with 12 bases in the middle. The CDR3 bases are TGTGCCATCAGTGAGTCGGACACCAGGAGCTATGGCTACACCTTC. The encoded protein is CAISESDTRSYGYTF.

The chain uses TRBV19 and TRBJ1-2; D call uncertain. The CDR3 spans 13 residues. CDR1 LNHDA and CDR2 SQIVND come from the germline V gene (reference sequence). Between the trimmed V and J ends, which lost 3 bases and 2 bases, there was a span of 7 bases. The CDR3 DNA follows: TGTGCCAGTAGTATCAAGGCGAACTATGGCTACACCTTC. Protein sequence: CASSIKANYGYTF.

This clone was detected only once. The V call is TRBV7-9, the J call TRBJ2-7; D is ambiguous. The V and J ends lost 3 bases and 2 bases respectively, with 11 bases between them. The germline gives CDR1 SEHNR, CDR2 FQNEAQ (reference sequence). The CDR3 loop spans 14 amino acids. CDR3 coding DNA: TGTGCCAGCAGCTTTGAAGGTCTTGCCTACGAGCAGTACTTC. Amino acids: CASSFEGLAYEQYF.